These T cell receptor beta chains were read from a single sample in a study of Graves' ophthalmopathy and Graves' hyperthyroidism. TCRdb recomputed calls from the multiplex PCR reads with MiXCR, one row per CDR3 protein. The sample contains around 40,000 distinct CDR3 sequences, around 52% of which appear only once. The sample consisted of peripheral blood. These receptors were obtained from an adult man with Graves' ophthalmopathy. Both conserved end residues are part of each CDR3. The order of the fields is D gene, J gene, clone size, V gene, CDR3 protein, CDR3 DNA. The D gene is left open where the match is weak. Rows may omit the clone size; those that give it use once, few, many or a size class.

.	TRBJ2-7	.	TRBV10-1	CASSSMGFTRAEQYF	TGCGCCAGCTCCTCCATGGGTTTCACCCGGGCCGAGCAGTACTTC
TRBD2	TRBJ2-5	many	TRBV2	CASSVDGGFGTQYF	TGTGCCAGCAGTGTGGACGGGGGGTTCGGGACCCAGTACTTC
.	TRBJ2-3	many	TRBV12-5	CASGLLGLQYF	TGTGCTAGTGGTTTGCTAGGGCTGCAGTATTTT
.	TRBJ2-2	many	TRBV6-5	CASSPDGGSTGELFF	TGTGCCAGCAGTCCCGACGGGGGATCCACCGGGGAGCTGTTTTTT
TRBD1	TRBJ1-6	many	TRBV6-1	CASSQGGQGVFGSPLHF	TGTGCCAGCAGTCAGGGCGGACAGGGGGTCTTCGGTTCACCCCTCCACTTT
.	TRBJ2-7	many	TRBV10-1	CASSPEVGRLRDLPYEQYF	TGCGCCAGCAGCCCTGAAGTGGGCCGCCTGCGGGATTTACCCTACGAGCAGTACTTC
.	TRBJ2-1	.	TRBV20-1	CSARGDTEQFF	TGCAGTGCTAGGGGGGACACAGAGCAGTTCTTC
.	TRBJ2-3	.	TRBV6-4	CANSDSDGSADTQYF	TGTGCCAACAGTGACTCCGACGGGAGCGCAGATACGCAGTATTTT
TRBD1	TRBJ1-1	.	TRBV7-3	CASSLMTGTEAFF	TGTGCCAGCAGCTTAATGACAGGGACTGAAGCTTTCTTT
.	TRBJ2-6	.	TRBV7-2	CASSPDSGANVLTF	TGTGCCAGCAGTCCGGACTCTGGGGCCAACGTCCTGACTTTC
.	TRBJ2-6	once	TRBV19	CASSISGVSYSGANVLTF	TGTGCCAGTAGTATATCGGGGGTCTCCTACTCTGGGGCCAACGTCCTGACTTTC
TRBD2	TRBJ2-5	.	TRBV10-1	CASRGTSKETQYF	TGCGCCAGCAGAGGGACTAGCAAAGAGACCCAGTACTTC
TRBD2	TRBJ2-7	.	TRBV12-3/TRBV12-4	CASSLVPSGLTGEQYF	TGTGCCAGCAGTTTAGTCCCTAGCGGTTTGACTGGGGAGCAGTACTTC
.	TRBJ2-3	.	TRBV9	CARSEGGDTQYF	TGTGCCAGGAGCGAGGGGGGGGATACGCAGTATTTT
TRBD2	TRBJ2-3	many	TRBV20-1	CSAREGWQAGAVDTQYF	TGCAGTGCTAGAGAGGGATGGCAGGCGGGAGCGGTAGATACGCAGTATTTT
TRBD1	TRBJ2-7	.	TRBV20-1	CGVGGQGSSAGEQYF	TGCGGTGTTGGGGGACAGGGCAGTAGCGCAGGTGAGCAGTACTTC
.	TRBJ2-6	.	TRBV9	CASSVGAGGHTGANVLTF	TGTGCCAGCAGCGTAGGCGCAGGGGGGCATACTGGGGCCAACGTCCTGACTTTC
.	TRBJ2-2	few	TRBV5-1	CASSLAVGPSGELFF	TGCGCCAGCAGCTTGGCGGTGGGCCCCAGCGGGGAGCTGTTTTTT
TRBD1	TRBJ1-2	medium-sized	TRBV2	CASSESQGAGGYTF	TGTGCCAGCAGTGAGTCACAGGGGGCTGGTGGCTACACCTTC
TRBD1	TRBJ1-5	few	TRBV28	CASIGGRDQPQHF	TGTGCCAGCATAGGGGGCCGTGATCAGCCCCAGCATTTT
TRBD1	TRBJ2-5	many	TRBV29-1	CSAGDRLGETQYF	TGCAGCGCCGGGGACAGGTTAGGGGAGACCCAGTACTTC
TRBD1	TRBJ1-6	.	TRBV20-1	CSAPGGEGASDSYNSPLHF	TGCAGTGCCCCAGGGGGTGAGGGGGCCTCAGACAGCTATAATTCACCCCTCCACTTT
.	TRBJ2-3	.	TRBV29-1	CSVVARRRGGLFDEQYF	TGCAGCGTTGTCGCTCGTCGCAGGGGCGGGCTCTTTGATGAGCAGTATTTT
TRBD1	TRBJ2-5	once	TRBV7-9	CVSSFDSLDRGQGTQYF	TGTGTCAGCAGCTTTGACTCTCTCGACAGGGGGCAGGGGACCCAGTACTTC
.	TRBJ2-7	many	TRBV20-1	CSARESLLSYEQYF	TGCAGTGCTAGAGAGTCACTATTATCATACGAGCAGTACTTC
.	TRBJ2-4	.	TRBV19	CASKGDHKNIQYF	TGTGCCAGTAAGGGAGATCACAAAAACATTCAGTACTTC
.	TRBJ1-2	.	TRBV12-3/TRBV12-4	CASSLGGSGNTF	TGTGCCAGCAGTTTAGGGGGGTCCGGAAACACCTTC
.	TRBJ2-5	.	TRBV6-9	CASSDGDDPGETQYF	TGTGCCAGCAGTGACGGCGATGATCCAGGGGAGACCCAGTACTTC
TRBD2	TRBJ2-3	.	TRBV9	CASSATSHSTDTQYF	TGTGCCAGCAGCGCGACTAGCCATAGCACAGATACGCAGTATTTT
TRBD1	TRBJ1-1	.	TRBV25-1	CASSPTGFGYTEAFF	TGTGCCAGCAGCCCGACAGGGTTTGGGTACACTGAAGCTTTCTTT
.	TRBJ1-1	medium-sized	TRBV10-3	CAISTSRVEAFF	TGTGCCATCAGCACCTCCCGGGTTGAAGCTTTCTTT
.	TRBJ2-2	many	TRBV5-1	CASSSLGVRNTGELFF	TGCGCCAGCAGCTCCTTGGGGGTAAGGAACACCGGGGAGCTGTTTTTT
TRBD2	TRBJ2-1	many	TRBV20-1	CSAKVSGRKNEQFF	TGCAGTGCTAAGGTTAGCGGGAGGAAAAATGAGCAGTTCTTC
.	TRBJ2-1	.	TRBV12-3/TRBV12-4	CASINPRGEQFF	TGTGCCAGCATTAACCCGAGGGGGGAGCAGTTCTTC
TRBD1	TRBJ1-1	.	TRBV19	CASRRGQGTEAFF	TGTGCCAGTAGGAGGGGACAGGGCACTGAAGCTTTCTTT
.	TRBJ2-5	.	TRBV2	CASSEASGGTQYF	TGTGCCAGCAGCGAGGCCAGCGGCGGGACCCAGTACTTC
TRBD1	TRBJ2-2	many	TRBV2	CASRGDRGDTGELFF	TGTGCCAGCAGAGGGGACAGGGGGGACACCGGGGAGCTGTTTTTT
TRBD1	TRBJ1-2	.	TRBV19	CASWTGSTYGYTF	TGTGCCAGTTGGACAGGATCAACCTATGGCTACACCTTC
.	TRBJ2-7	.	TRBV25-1	CSTEARGAETGSSYEQYF	TGTTCAACAGAGGCGCGCGGGGCGGAGACAGGAAGCTCCTACGAGCAGTACTTC
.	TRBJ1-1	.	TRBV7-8	CASSSTQGTEAFF	TGTGCCAGCAGCTCGACACAGGGTACTGAAGCTTTCTTT
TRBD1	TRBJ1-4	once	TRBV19	CASRNPGQGSGEKLFF	TGTGCCAGCAGAAACCCGGGACAGGGCTCTGGTGAAAAACTGTTTTTT
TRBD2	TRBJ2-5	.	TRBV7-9	CASSSGLAGAQTQYF	TGTGCCAGCAGCTCGGGACTAGCGGGAGCGCAGACCCAGTACTTC
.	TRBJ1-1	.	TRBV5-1	CASSLGTNTEAFF	TGCGCCAGCAGCTTAGGGACAAACACTGAAGCTTTCTTT
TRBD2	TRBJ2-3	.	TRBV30	CAWVGKLAESTDTQYF	TGTGCCTGGGTCGGGAAACTAGCGGAAAGCACAGATACGCAGTATTTT
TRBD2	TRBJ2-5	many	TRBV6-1	CASSSIAGAGEETQYF	TGTGCCAGCAGTTCTATAGCGGGGGCTGGAGAAGAGACCCAGTACTTC
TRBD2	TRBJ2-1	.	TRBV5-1	CASSSTRSGSRYNEQFF	TGCGCCAGCAGCTCCACCCGTAGCGGGAGTAGGTACAATGAGCAGTTCTTC
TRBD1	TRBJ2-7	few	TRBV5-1	CASRRNRGTYEQYF	TGCGCCAGCCGGCGAAACAGGGGGACCTACGAGCAGTACTTC
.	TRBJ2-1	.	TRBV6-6	CASSEDSPYEQFF	TGTGCCAGCAGTGAAGACAGTCCCTACGAGCAGTTCTTC
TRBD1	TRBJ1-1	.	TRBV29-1	CSLTGQRDTEAFF	TGCAGCTTGACGGGACAGCGGGACACTGAAGCTTTCTTT
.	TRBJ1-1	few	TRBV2	CASSEARGVNTEAFF	TGTGCCAGCAGTGAAGCAAGGGGAGTGAACACTGAAGCTTTCTTT
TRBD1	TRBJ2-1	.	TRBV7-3	CASSLIGTGYSEQFF	TGTGCCAGCAGCTTAATCGGGACAGGGTACTCTGAGCAGTTCTTC
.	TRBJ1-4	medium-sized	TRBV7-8	CASSFPNEKLFF	TGTGCCAGCAGCTTCCCAAATGAAAAACTGTTTTTT
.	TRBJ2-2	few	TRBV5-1	CASSLSFRGTYEQYFGPGTGELFF	.
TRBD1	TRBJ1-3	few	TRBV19	CASSRGQPGNTIYF	TGTGCCAGTAGTAGGGGACAGCCTGGAAACACCATATATTTT
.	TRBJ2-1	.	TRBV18	CASSPRLGGYNEQFF	TGTGCCAGCTCACCACGATTGGGAGGTTACAATGAGCAGTTCTTC